The clone carrying this TCR beta chain occurred a few times. Its antigen is not known. This sample was taken from a study of blood T cells in healthy people across ages. Broader study findings: Changes in expanded clonotypes were possibly confounded, as the CMV status of donors was unknown. Getting older went along with TCR beta diversity per million T cells dropping roughly linearly.

CDR3 length: 14 amino acids. Germline V gene data show CDR1 as SGHTA and CDR2 as FQGNSA. Trimming left V 5 bases short and J 6 bases short, with 17 bases between. The authors ran a second PCR of about 6 to 11 cycles using a sample-barcoded 5' primer and a J-beta primer mix. TCRdb re-derived calls from the 5' RACE reads in MiXCR, one entry per CDR3 protein. The data show 600,000 to 1,000,000 distinct CDR3 sequences, more than 20% seen once. These data also formed part of another study, on T cells of mothers and their children. That study adds: Extracted RNA, in its entirety, went into cDNA synthesis at around 1.4 ug per 15 ul. The TCR beta CDR3 read count exceeded 9 million for each mother and was about 3 million for each child.

The receptor was isolated from a boy younger than 18 in good health. The chain uses TRBV7-2 and TRBJ2-7, with D perhaps being TRBD1 or TRBD2 (6 bases each). The sequenced sample was blood. CDR3: CASSPPPGAGEQYF. The CDR3 nucleotides read TGTGCCAGCAGCCCCCCCCCGGGGGCGGGCGAGCAGTACTTC. The variable domain in full, with the rest retrieved from reference TRBV7-2 and TRBJ2-7, is GAGVSQSPSNKVTEKGKDVELRCDPISGHTALYWYRQSLGQGLEFLIYFQGNSAPDKSGLPSDRFSAERTGGSVSTLTIQRTQQEDSAVYLCASSPPPGAGEQYFGPGTRLTVT.